The count of the clone carrying this T cell receptor (beta chain) is one. Antigen unknown. This sample is part of a study of cytotoxic CD8 clonotypes in ibrutinib-treated CLL. This table comes from immunoSEQ multiplex PCR, and its TCRdb copy is limited to in-frame clones, with some not included. Here the sample spans about 140,000 clones, more than 85% being singletons. The germline V gene has CDR1 MNHEY and CDR2 SVGAGI. CDR3 size: 16 residues. The ends lost 0 bases at V and 2 bases at J; junction bases unmatched: 2. Study-wide results and caveats: Clonality was elevated at ibrutinib response and had returned toward baseline at progression. There were few public clonotypes, and on treatment they contracted or stayed stable.

The TCR sequence derives from a human donor with chronic lymphocytic leukemia. The V and J genes are TRBV6-5 and TRBJ2-1; 9 bases are a match to TRBD2. Sequenced here: PBMCs, sampled after 12 months of ibrutinib treatment. The CDR3 here is CASSYSGLATYNEQFF. Written as DNA, the CDR3 is TGTGCCAGCAGTTACTCGGGACTAGCAACCTACAATGAGCAGTTCTTC.